What follows are 4 T cell receptor beta chains derived from one specimen sequenced in a study of human T cells and chemical hapten exposure. Via MiXCR, TCRdb re-called the RACE reads, giving one row per CDR3 protein. This table holds about 190,000 distinct CDR3 sequences, about 25% found once. Time point in this sample: patch test 3, about 24 weeks after DPC sensitization. The treatment was: therapeutic diphenylcyclopropenone sensitization with weekly scalp DPC. Material: whole blood, obtained in connection with sensitization to the hapten diphenylcyclopropenone (DPC). These receptors were obtained from a woman in her thirties or forties with alopecia areata. Some clones in this sample may be carry-over from other donors' samples.

The chain joins TRBV14 to TRBJ1-2; weak D call: TRBD1 (5 bases). The germline CDR1 and CDR2 sequences are SGHDN and FVKESK. The CDR3 contains 15 residues. Trimming took 0 bases from V and 5 from J, leaving 13 bases between them. The CDR3 DNA reads TGTGCCAGCAGCCAAGAGGCGGGGCGCGGATATGGCTACACCTTC. Translation gives CASSQEAGRGYGYTF.

The V call is TRBV6-5, the J call TRBJ1-5; 8 bases align to TRBD1. Looked up from germline, CDR1 is MNHEY and CDR2 is SVGAGI. CDR3 length: 14 amino acids. Trimming took 6 bases from V and 4 from J; bases not matched to a gene: 5. This CDR3 is CASRAGTGNQPQHF. CDR3 sequence (DNA): TGTGCCAGCAGGGCCGGGACAGGAAATCAGCCCCAGCATTTT.

Comments on this clonotype: A single base separates this from a much larger clone, so it may be a read error. The chain has TRBV20-1 and TRBJ2-7; weak D call: TRBD1 (5 bases). The CDR3 length is 16 residues. The V end was cut by 4 bases, the J end by 0 bases, with 19 bases between. CDR1 and CDR2 (germline): DFQATT, SNEGSKA (reference sequence). The CDR3 region is CSATGQEDRSSYEQYF. The CDR3 nucleotides are TGCAGTGCTACCGGGCAGGAAGACAGAAGCTCCTACGAGCAGTACTTC.

A few counts support this clonotype. CDR3: CSAMDATNEKLFF. The CDR3 coding sequence is TGCAGTGCCATGGACGCAACTAATGAAAAACTGTTTTTT. The chain employs TRBV20-1 and TRBJ1-4; D remains unclear. Trimming stripped 6 bases from V and 0 bases from J, with 8 bases between. This CDR3 has 13 amino acids. Germline V gene lookup returns CDR1 DFQATT and CDR2 SNEGSKA (reference sequence).